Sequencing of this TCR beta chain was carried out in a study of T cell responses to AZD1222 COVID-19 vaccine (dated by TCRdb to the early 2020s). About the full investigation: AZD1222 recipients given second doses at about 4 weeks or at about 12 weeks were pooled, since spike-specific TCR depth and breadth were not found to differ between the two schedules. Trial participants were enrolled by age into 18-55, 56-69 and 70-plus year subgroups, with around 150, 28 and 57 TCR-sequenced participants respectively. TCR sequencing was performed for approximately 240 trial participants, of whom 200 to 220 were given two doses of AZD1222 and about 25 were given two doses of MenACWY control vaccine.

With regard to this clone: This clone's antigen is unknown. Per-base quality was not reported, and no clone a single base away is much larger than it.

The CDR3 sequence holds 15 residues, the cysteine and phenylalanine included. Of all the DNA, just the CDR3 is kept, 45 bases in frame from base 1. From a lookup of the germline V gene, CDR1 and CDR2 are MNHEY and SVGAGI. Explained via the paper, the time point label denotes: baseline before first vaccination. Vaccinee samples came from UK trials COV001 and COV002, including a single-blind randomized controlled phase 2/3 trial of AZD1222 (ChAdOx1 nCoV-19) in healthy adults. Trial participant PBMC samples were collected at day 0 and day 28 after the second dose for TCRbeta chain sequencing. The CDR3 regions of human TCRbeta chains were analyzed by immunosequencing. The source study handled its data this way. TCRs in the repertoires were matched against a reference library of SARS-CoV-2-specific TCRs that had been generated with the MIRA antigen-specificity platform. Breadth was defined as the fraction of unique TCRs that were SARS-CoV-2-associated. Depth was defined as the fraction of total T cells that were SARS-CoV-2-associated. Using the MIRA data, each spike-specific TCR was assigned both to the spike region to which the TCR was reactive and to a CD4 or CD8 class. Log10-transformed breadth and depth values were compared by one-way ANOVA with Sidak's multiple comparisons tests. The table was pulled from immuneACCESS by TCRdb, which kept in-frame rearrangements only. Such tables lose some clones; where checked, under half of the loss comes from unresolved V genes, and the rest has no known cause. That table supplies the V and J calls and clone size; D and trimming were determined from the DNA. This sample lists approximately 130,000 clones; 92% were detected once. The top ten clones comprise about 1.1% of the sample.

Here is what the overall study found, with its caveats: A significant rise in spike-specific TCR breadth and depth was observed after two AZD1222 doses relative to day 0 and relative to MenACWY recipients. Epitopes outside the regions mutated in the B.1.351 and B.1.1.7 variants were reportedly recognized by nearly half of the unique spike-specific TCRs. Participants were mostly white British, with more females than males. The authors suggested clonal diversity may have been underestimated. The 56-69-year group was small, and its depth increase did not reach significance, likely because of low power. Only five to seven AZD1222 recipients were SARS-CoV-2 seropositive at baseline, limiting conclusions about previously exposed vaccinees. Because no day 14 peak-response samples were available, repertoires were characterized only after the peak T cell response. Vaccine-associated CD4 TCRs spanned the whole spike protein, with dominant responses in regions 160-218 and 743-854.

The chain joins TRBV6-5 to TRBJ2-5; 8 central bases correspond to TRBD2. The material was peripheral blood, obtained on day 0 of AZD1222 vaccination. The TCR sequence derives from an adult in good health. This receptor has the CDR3 CAASRSGSGQETQYF. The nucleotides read TGTGCTGCCTCAAGAAGCGGGAGTGGTCAGGAGACCCAGTACTTC.